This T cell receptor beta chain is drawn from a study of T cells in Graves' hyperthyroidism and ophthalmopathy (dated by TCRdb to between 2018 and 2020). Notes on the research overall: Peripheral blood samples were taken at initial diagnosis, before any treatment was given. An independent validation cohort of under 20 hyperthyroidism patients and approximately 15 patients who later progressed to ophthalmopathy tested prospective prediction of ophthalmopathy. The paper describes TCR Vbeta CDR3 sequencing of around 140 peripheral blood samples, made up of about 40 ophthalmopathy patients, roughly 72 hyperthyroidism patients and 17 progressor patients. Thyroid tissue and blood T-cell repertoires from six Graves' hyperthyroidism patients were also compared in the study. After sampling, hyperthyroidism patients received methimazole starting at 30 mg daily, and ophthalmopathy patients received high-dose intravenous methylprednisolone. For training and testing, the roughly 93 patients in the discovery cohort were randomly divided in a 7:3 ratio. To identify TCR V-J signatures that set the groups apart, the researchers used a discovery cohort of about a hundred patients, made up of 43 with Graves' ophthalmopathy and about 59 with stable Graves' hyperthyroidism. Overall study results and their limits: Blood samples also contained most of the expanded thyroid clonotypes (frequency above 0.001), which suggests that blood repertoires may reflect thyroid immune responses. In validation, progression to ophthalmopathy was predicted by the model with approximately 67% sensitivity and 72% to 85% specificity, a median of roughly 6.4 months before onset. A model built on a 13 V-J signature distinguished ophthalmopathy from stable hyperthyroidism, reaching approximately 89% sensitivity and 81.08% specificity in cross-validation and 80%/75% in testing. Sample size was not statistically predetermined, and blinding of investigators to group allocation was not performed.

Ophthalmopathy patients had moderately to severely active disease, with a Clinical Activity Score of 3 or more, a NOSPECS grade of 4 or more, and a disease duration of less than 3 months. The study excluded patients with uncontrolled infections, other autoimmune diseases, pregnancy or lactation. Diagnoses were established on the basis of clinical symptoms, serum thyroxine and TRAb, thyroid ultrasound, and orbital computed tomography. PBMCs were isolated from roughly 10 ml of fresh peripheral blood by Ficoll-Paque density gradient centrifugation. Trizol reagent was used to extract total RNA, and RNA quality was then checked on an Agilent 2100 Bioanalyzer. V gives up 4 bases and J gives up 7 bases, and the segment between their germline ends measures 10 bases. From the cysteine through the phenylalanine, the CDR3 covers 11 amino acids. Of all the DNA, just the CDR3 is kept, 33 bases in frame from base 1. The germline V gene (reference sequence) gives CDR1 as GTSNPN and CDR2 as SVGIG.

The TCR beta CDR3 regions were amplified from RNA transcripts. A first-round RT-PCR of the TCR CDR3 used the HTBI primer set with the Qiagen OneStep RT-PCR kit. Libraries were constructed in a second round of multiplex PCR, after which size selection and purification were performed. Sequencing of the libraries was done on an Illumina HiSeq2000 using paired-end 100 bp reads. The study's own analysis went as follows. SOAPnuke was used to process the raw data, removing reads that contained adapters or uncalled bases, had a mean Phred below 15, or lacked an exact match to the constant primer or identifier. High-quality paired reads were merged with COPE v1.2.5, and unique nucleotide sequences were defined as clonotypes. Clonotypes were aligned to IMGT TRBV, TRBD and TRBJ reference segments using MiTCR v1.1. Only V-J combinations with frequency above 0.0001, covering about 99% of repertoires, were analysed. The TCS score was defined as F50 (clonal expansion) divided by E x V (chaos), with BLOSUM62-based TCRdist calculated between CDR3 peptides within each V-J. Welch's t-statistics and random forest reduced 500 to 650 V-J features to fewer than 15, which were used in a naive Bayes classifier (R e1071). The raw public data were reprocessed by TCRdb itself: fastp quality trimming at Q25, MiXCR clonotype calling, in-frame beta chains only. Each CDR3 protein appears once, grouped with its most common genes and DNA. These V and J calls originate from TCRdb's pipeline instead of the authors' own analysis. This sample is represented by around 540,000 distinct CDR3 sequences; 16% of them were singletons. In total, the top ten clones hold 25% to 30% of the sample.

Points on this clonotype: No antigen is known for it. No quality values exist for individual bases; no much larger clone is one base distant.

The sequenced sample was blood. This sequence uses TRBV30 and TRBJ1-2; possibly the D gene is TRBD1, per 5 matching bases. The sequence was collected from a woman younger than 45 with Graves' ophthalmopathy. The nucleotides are TGTGCCTGGATCTCCGGGGCTGGCTACACCTTC. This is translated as CAWISGAGYTF.